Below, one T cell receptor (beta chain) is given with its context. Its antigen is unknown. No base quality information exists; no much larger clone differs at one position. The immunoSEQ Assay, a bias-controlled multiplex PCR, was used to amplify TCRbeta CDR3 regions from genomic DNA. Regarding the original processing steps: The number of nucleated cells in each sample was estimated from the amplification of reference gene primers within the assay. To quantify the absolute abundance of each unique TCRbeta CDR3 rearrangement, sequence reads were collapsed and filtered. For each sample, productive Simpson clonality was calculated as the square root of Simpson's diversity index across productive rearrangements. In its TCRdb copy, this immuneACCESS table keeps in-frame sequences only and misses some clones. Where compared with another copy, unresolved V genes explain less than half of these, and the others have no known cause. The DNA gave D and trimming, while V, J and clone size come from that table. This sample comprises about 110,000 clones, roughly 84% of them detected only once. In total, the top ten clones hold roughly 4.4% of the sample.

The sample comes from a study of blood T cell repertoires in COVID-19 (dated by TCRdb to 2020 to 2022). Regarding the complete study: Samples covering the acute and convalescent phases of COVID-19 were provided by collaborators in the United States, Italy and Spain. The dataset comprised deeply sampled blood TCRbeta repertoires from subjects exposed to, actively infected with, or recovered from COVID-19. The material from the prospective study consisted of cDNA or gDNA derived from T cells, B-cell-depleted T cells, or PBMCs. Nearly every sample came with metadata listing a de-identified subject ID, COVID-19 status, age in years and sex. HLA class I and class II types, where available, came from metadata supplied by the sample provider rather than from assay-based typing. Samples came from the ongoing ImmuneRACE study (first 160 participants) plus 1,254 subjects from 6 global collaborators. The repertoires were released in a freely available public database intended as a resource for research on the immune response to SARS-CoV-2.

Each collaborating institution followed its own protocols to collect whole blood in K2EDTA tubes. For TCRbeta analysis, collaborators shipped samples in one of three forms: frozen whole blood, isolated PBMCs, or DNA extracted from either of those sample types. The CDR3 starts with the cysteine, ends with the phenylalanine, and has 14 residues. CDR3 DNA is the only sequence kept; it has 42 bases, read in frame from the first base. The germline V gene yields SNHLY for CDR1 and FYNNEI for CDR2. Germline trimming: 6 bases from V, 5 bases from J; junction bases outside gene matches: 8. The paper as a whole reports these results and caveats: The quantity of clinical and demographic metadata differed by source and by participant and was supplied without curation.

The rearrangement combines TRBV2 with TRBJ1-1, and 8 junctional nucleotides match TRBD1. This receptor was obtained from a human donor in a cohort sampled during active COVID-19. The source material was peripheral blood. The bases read TGTGCCAGCAGCGCGCGGACAGGGCGGACTGAAGCTTTCTTT. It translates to CASSARTGRTEAFF.